The 31 T cell receptor beta chains reported below all come from one sample, sequenced in a study of blood T cell repertoires in COVID-19. Repertoires were generated with immunoSEQ multiplex PCR, while TCRdb's copy carries only in-frame clones and drops some. The sample lists 110,000 to 150,000 clones, approximately 87% occurring once. The sequencing sample was made of PBMCs or T cells enriched from blood (not recorded which). The source is a man between 60 and 70 years old who had recovered from COVID-19.

In regard to this clone: In the same sample, other DNA sequences code for this CDR3. The chain employs TRBV28 and TRBJ2-7, with 9 bases aligning to TRBD1. CDR1 MDHEN and CDR2 SYDVKM come from the germline V gene. Trimming removed 5 bases from V and 4 bases from J; junction bases left unmatched: 9. The CDR3 runs to 15 residues. DNA for the CDR3: TGTGCCAGCAGTCTACCCGGGACAGGGTCTTACGAGCAGTACTTC. Translated, it gives CASSLPGTGSYEQYF. Combining the CDR3 with reference TRBV28 and TRBJ2-7 gives the whole variable domain DVKVTQSSRYLVKRTGEKVFLECVQDMDHENMFWYRQDPGLGLRLIYFSYDVKMKEKGDIPEGYSVSREKKERFSLILESASTNQTSMYLCASSLPGTGSYEQYFGPGTRLTVT.

The chain recombines TRBV5-6 with TRBJ2-7; D might be TRBD1 (5 bases). The CDR3 extends over 12 amino acids. The germline V gene has CDR1 SGHDT and CDR2 YYEEEE. Trimming took off 4 bases at V and 5 bases at J, with 10 bases between the two ends. CDR3 nucleotides: TGTGCCAGCAGCCACCAGGGCCACGAGCAGTACTTC. This codes for CASSHQGHEQYF. The entire variable domain, with the rest obtained from reference TRBV5-6 and TRBJ2-7, is as follows: DAGVTQSPTHLIKTRGQQVTLRCSPKSGHDTVSWYQQALGQGPQFIFQYYEEEERQRGNFPDRFSGHQFPNYSSELNVNALLLGDSALYLCASSHQGHEQYFGPGTRLTVT.

This chain links TRBV12-3 or TRBV12-4 with TRBJ2-1; 7 bases match TRBD2. V shed 10 bases, J shed 4 bases, and the junction held 7 bases outside the gene matches. This CDR3 comprises 13 residues. The CDR3 DNA is TGTGCCACCCAGCGGGATTTATACAATGAGCAGTTCTTC. Protein product: CATQRDLYNEQFF.

This sequence joins TRBV21-1 and TRBJ1-1; the DNA was not compared with TRBD1, the D call given in the table. TRBV21-1 is given as a pseudogene. This CDR3 region has 15 residues. Here the CDR3 DNA reads TGTGCCAGCAGCAAAGGAGGAGACAGGGGGCGTGAAGCTTTCTTT. Residues: CASSKGGDRGREAFF.

The chain recombines TRBV19 with TRBJ2-5, with TRBD2 as a possible D gene (6 bases). This CDR3 is 14 amino acids long. Looked up from germline, CDR1 is LNHDA and CDR2 is SQIVND (reference sequence). V was cut by 2 bases and J by 2 bases, with 9 bases left in between. In DNA form, the CDR3 reads TGTGCCAGTAGTATACGGGGGTTTCAAGAGACCCAGTACTTC. Amino acid sequence: CASSIRGFQETQYF. The full variable domain, with the rest looked up from reference TRBV19 and TRBJ2-5, is DGGITQSPKYLFRKEGQNVTLSCEQNLNHDAMYWYRQDPGQGLRLIYYSQIVNDFQKGDIAEGYSVSREKKESFPLTVTSAQKNPTAFYLCASSIRGFQETQYFGPGTRLLVL.

The V call is TRBV27, the J call TRBJ1-5; D is possibly TRBD1 (6 bases). The germline CDR1 and CDR2 sequences are MNHEY and SMNVEV (reference sequence). The CDR3 sequence is 16 residues long. V shed 5 bases and J shed 5 bases, with 19 bases lying between them. The CDR3 loop reads CASSPFGRGTDQPQHF. CDR3 nucleotide sequence: TGTGCCAGCAGTCCGTTTGGCAGGGGAACGGATCAGCCCCAGCATTTT.

This clone has a handful of counts. V is TRBV7-9 and J is TRBJ1-5; D might be TRBD1 (6 bases). Looked up from germline, CDR1 is SEHNR and CDR2 is FQNEAQ (reference sequence). The germline V and J ends were trimmed by 5 bases and 7 bases, with 18 bases remaining between them. The CDR3 is 15 residues long. CDR3 in DNA: TGTGCCAGCAGCCGGGACACCCAGGGGTTCCAGCCCCAGCATTTT. Translating gives CASSRDTQGFQPQHF.

The chain joins TRBV3-1 (or the pseudogene TRBV3-2) to TRBJ2-5; a weak D match, TRBD2 (6 bases). Germline loops: CDR1 LGHDT, CDR2 YNNKEL (reference sequence). This CDR3 is built from 16 residues. Trimming shortened V by 4 bases and J by 4 bases, and 19 bases separated the two germline ends. Here the CDR3 DNA reads TGTGCCAGCAGCCGCTCAAACGTGGGGGGAATAGAGACCCAGTACTTC. Translated: CASSRSNVGGIETQYF.

The chain joins TRBV27 to TRBJ1-6; 8 positions agree with TRBD1. The CDR3 length is 19 residues. CDR1 and CDR2 (germline): MNHEY, SMNVEV (reference sequence). Trimming at V came to 4 bases and at J to 0 bases, leaving 11 bases not matched to a gene. The CDR3 DNA sequence: TGTGCCAGCAGTTCTGGCAGGGGGCGCCTCGGCTCCTATAATTCACCCCTCCACTTT. Encoded protein: CASSSGRGRLGSYNSPLHF.

V gene TRBV9 combines with J gene TRBJ1-2, with D unclear. The V gene lost 7 bases and the J gene lost 3 bases, with 10 bases spanning the gap. Germline CDR1 reads SGDLS; CDR2 reads YYNGEE. CDR3 size: 12 residues. The chain's CDR3 is CASSSGDYGYTF. Written as DNA, the CDR3 is TGTGCCAGCTCTTCAGGTGACTATGGCTACACCTTC.

This chain joins TRBV3-1 (or the pseudogene TRBV3-2) and TRBJ2-2; no reliable D call. Trimming left V 6 bases short and J 2 bases short, with 10 bases between. CDR3 length equals 14 residues. Germline V gene lookup returns CDR1 LGHDT and CDR2 YNNKEL (reference sequence). The CDR3, as DNA: TGTGCCAGCAGGGCCAGTCGAAACACCGGGGAGCTGTTTTTT. Translation gives CASRASRNTGELFF.

CDR3 coding DNA: TGTGCCAGCAGCTTGGCCCCCGGACTAGCGGGAGTCGAGCAGTACTTC. This sequence encodes CASSLAPGLAGVEQYF. The rearrangement uses TRBV5-8 and TRBJ2-7; 13 nucleotides match TRBD2. CDR1 SGHTS and CDR2 YDEGEE come from the germline V gene. The CDR3 is 16 residues long. Trimming at V came to 0 bases and at J to 6 bases, leaving 6 bases not matched to a gene.

DNA of the CDR3: TGTGCCAGCAGCGTTGGAACCCAGGGTTTCTCCACTGAAGCTTTCTTT. Its protein product is CASSVGTQGFSTEAFF. This chain links TRBV9 with TRBJ1-1; maybe TRBD1 (5 bases). The CDR3 is 16 amino acids. The V and J ends lost 2 bases and 4 bases respectively, with 18 bases between them. CDR1 is SGDLS, CDR2 YYNGEE, per germline.

About this clone: The junction departs from germline at one end; a sequencing error may be responsible. The chain employs TRBV28 and TRBJ1-6; unclear D gene. The CDR3 covers 14 residues. Germline CDR1 MDHEN, CDR2 SYDVKM. In DNA, the CDR3 is TGTGCCGGCAGACCTCGGAGGTCGAATTCACCCCTCCACTTT. Its translation: CAGRPRRSNSPLHF.

The rearrangement uses TRBV6-5 and TRBJ1-6; 9 bases fit TRBD1. The CDR3 loop spans 16 amino acids. Germline CDR1 reads MNHEY; CDR2 reads SVGAGI. Trimming at V came to 2 bases and at J to 8 bases, leaving 7 bases not matched to a gene. CDR3 nucleotides: TGTGCCAGCAGTTACCGACCTGGACAGGGGCATTCACCCCTCCACTTT. Protein: CASSYRPGQGHSPLHF.

The rearrangement uses TRBV4-1 and TRBJ1-4, with D maybe TRBD1 (5 bases). Germline CDR1 reads MGHRA; CDR2 reads YSYEKL. Trimming shortened V by 3 bases and J by 4 bases, and 18 bases separated the two germline ends. The CDR3 sequence is 17 residues long. The CDR3 DNA follows: TGCGCCAGCAGCCACCCTTTGACAGTCCGCTTTAATGAAAAACTGTTTTTT. This gives the protein CASSHPLTVRFNEKLFF.

The chain links TRBV2 to TRBJ2-7; D not certain. CDR3 length equals 12 residues. Germline lookup yields CDR1 SNHLY and CDR2 FYNNEI. The germline V and J ends were trimmed by 6 bases and 1 base, with 7 bases remaining between them. The chain's CDR3 is CASSLNSYEQYF. The CDR3 DNA is TGTGCCAGCAGCCTAAATTCCTACGAGCAGTACTTC. The whole variable domain, filled in from reference TRBV2 and TRBJ2-7, reads EPEVTQTPSHQVTQMGQEVILRCVPISNHLYFYWYRQILGQKVEFLVSFYNNEISEKSEIFDDQFSVERPDGSNFTLKIRSTKLEDSAMYFCASSLNSYEQYFGPGTRLTVT.

This chain connects TRBV7-8 to TRBJ1-6; the match to TRBD1 covers 9 bases. The CDR3 length is 15 residues. CDR1 and CDR2 from the germline V gene are SGHVS and FQNEAQ. The J segment lost 7 bases and the V segment lost 6 bases, leaving 7 bases of the junction unmatched. CDR3 nucleotides: TGTGCCAGCAGTTCCTGGACAGGGGCGAATTCACCCCTCCACTTT. It codes for CASSSWTGANSPLHF.

V usage is TRBV2 and J usage is TRBJ2-5; D uncertain. CDR3 length equals 12 residues. Trimming shortened V by 4 bases and J by 2 bases, and 5 bases separated the two germline ends. In germline, CDR1 is SNHLY, CDR2 FYNNEI. In DNA form, the CDR3 reads TGTGCCAGCAGTGTCAGACAAGAGACCCAGTACTTC. Translation gives CASSVRQETQYF.

The J gene is TRBJ2-3, the V gene TRBV14; 9 bases are a match to TRBD2. The CDR3 runs 16 residues. J gave up 5 bases and V 0 bases, and 6 bases lay outside the gene matches. Germline V lookup: CDR1 SGHDN, CDR2 FVKESK. The CDR3, as DNA: TGTGCCAGCAGCCAAGAACTAGCGGGCCTGGGAGATACGCAGTATTTT. Protein: CASSQELAGLGDTQYF.

The chain couples TRBV5-8 to TRBJ2-4; 9 nucleotides agree with TRBD1. The CDR3 runs 14 residues. CDR1 SGHTS and CDR2 YDEGEE come from the germline V gene. Trimming at V came to 2 bases and at J to 9 bases, leaving 6 bases not matched to a gene. The CDR3 reads CASSFGTGMGIQYF. CDR3 bases: TGTGCCAGCAGCTTCGGGACAGGGATGGGCATTCAGTACTTC.

This chain links TRBV4-2 with TRBJ2-2, with D possibly being TRBD2 (6 bases). With 3 bases removed from V and 0 bases from J, the gap between germline ends came to 17 bases. Germline loops: CDR1 LGHNA, CDR2 YNFKEQ. The CDR3 sequence is 18 residues long. CDR3 sequence reads: CASSQGVAGTPNTGELFF. In nucleotides, the CDR3 is TGTGCCAGCAGCCAGGGGGTGGCCGGGACTCCGAACACCGGGGAGCTGTTTTTT.

The chain links TRBV18 to TRBJ2-2; 12 positions agree with TRBD2. This CDR3 comprises 16 residues. With V trimmed by 6 bases and J by 6 bases, 8 bases remained unmatched. Looked up from germline, CDR1 is KGHSH and CDR2 is LQKENI. The CDR3 protein is CASSQTSGRSAGELFF. The CDR3 nucleotides read TGTGCCAGCTCCCAGACTAGCGGGAGAAGCGCCGGGGAGCTGTTTTTT. Looking up the rest from reference TRBV18 and TRBJ2-2 gives the full variable domain: NAGVMQNPRHLVRRRGQEARLRCSPMKGHSHVYWYRQLPEEGLKFMVYLQKENIIDESGMPKERFSAEFPKEGPSILRIQQVVRGDSAAYFCASSQTSGRSAGELFFGEGSRLTVL.

The rearrangement uses TRBV11-1 and TRBJ2-3; D perhaps matches TRBD2 (6 bases). Germline V gene data show CDR1 as SGHAT and CDR2 as FQDESV (reference sequence). V dropped 5 bases and J dropped 5 bases, with 11 bases sitting between them. The CDR3 runs to 13 residues. Here the CDR3 reads CASSPGTEDTQYF. The CDR3 DNA reads TGTGCCAGCAGCCCCGGGACTGAAGATACGCAGTATTTT.

This chain links TRBV4-2 with TRBJ2-3; 11 nucleotides agree with TRBD1. The V gene's germline CDR1 is LGHNA and CDR2 YNFKEQ. J gave up 3 bases and V 0 bases, and 5 bases lay outside the gene matches. The CDR3 extends over 17 amino acids. In nucleotides, the CDR3 is TGTGCCAGCAGCCAAGAAGGGACAGGGGGAGGGACAGATACGCAGTATTTT. It specifies CASSQEGTGGGTDTQYF.

The chain joins TRBV3-1 (or the pseudogene TRBV3-2) to TRBJ1-1; D call uncertain. The CDR3 spans 13 residues. The V gene's germline CDR1 is LGHDT and CDR2 YNNKEL (reference sequence). V was shortened by 2 bases and J by 6 bases, with 10 bases between the two germline ends. The CDR3 spells CASSQLSLSEAFF. CDR3 DNA sequence: TGTGCCAGCAGCCAATTGTCTCTGTCTGAAGCTTTCTTT.

In nucleotides, the CDR3 is TGTGCCAGTGCTGGAAACAGGGTCTCTGAGCAGTTCTTC. Translation: CASAGNRVSEQFF. The chain has TRBV19 and TRBJ2-1; D perhaps matches TRBD1 (6 bases). CDR3 size: 13 residues. The germline V and J ends were trimmed by 8 bases and 9 bases, with 17 bases remaining between them. CDR1 and CDR2 from the germline V gene are LNHDA and SQIVND (reference sequence).

This chain joins TRBV5-1 and TRBJ1-4, with 7 bases identical to TRBD1. Germline V gives CDR1 SGHRS, CDR2 YFSETQ. J was trimmed by 4 bases and V by 4 bases; bases with no gene match: 7. There are 15 residues in the CDR3. The CDR3 DNA sequence: TGCGCCAGCAGCGGTGGACAGGCCAATAATGAAAAACTGTTTTTT. It codes for CASSGGQANNEKLFF. Supplemented by reference TRBV5-1 and TRBJ1-4, the full variable domain reads KAGVTQTPRYLIKTRGQQVTLSCSPISGHRSVSWYQQTPGQGLQFLFEYFSETQRNKGNFPGRFSGRQFSNSRSEMNVSTLELGDSALYLCASSGGQANNEKLFFGSGTQLSVL.

The chain is built from TRBV6-4 and TRBJ1-2; TRBD1 agrees at 11 bases. The CDR3 runs 16 residues. Germline V gene lookup returns CDR1 MRHNA and CDR2 SNTAGT. Losses at the gene ends were 0 bases for V and 7 bases for J; bases not matched to a gene: 7. The CDR3 DNA sequence: TGTGCCAGCAGTGACTCCCCCCGGACAGGGGGCAGTGGCTACACCTTC. This codes for CASSDSPRTGGSGYTF.

A word on this clone: Sequence at one end of the junction differs from germline and may be a read error. The chain uses TRBV5-5 and TRBJ2-5; no clear D gene. This CDR3 comprises 15 residues. Germline V lookup: CDR1 SGHKS, CDR2 YYEKEE (reference sequence). The CDR3 loop reads CASSLSPLVLEIQYF. In DNA form, the CDR3 reads TGTGCCAGCAGCCTGTCCCCCTTAGTTTTGGAGATCCAGTACTTC.

In regard to this clone: The junction and the germline gene differ at one end; a read error may be behind it. V is TRBV11-3 and J is TRBJ1-1; D call uncertain. Germline values: CDR1 SGHNT, CDR2 YENEEA. The CDR3 extends over 13 amino acids. The CDR3 region is CASSLKRNSEAFF. The CDR3 DNA follows: TGTGCCAGCAGCTTAAAGAGGAACTCTGAAGCTTTCTTT. Looking up the rest from reference TRBV11-3 and TRBJ1-1 gives the full variable domain: EAGVVQSPRYKIIEKKQPVAFWCNPISGHNTLYWYLQNLGQGPELLIRYENEEAVDDSQLPKDRFSAERLKGVDSTLKIQPAELGDSAVYLCASSLKRNSEAFFGQGTRLTVV.